These 27 T cell receptor beta chains were sequenced from one sample in a study of T cells after yellow fever vaccination. MiXCR was run by TCRdb on the 5' RACE reads, yielding one entry per CDR3 protein. Altogether 110,000 to 150,000 distinct CDR3 sequences are present, roughly 6.7% being singletons, with the ten largest covering more than 0.6%. Specimen: CD4+ T cells sorted from PBMCs, collected 10 days after the yellow fever booster vaccination. The receptor set was obtained from a man aged 30 to 45 who received the YFV17D yellow fever vaccine.

This clonotype was observed a few times. The chain carries TRBV4-3 and TRBJ2-1; D might be TRBD1 (5 bases). Germline-derived CDR1 and CDR2 are LGHNA and YSLEER. V was trimmed by 0 bases and J by 4 bases, leaving 13 bases between them. The CDR3 is 16 amino acids. CDR3 region: CASSQEGVSRYNEQFF. The CDR3 coding sequence is TGCGCCAGCAGCCAAGAAGGGGTTAGCAGATACAATGAGCAGTTCTTC.

This clonotype showed up many times. The V call is TRBV20-1, the J call TRBJ2-7, with a possible D match to TRBD1 (6 bases). Trimming pared 0 bases from V and 5 bases from J, leaving 14 bases between. CDR3 size: 14 residues. Germline loops: CDR1 DFQATT, CDR2 SNEGSKA (reference sequence). Written as DNA, the CDR3 is TGCAGTGCTAGAGAGGGGGCAGGGGCCCACGAGCAGTACTTC. This translates into CSAREGAGAHEQYF.

For this clonotype: A read error may explain this, as a much larger clone is one base away. The chain joins TRBV4-3 to TRBJ2-3; D is undetermined. CDR1 LGHNA and CDR2 YSLEER come from the germline V gene. With 0 bases removed from V and 4 bases from J, the gap between germline ends came to 8 bases. The CDR3 contains 14 residues. This CDR3 reads CASSQEDGPDTQYF. In DNA, the CDR3 is TGCGCCAGCAGCCAAGAGGATGGCCCAGATACGCAGTATTTT.

This clonotype was counted ten times or more. The V call is TRBV12-3 or TRBV12-4, the J call TRBJ2-7, with 7 bases identical to TRBD1. Trimming removed 5 bases from V and 2 bases from J; junction bases left unmatched: 6. The CDR3 covers 14 residues. The CDR3 sequence is CASSQQGFAYEQYF. DNA of the CDR3: TGTGCCAGCAGTCAACAGGGGTTTGCCTACGAGCAGTACTTC.

Ten or more counts support this clonotype. This chain uses TRBV6-2 or TRBV6-3 with TRBJ2-1; the D gene is possibly TRBD2 (6 bases). Trimming stripped 4 bases from V and 6 bases from J, with 16 bases between. The CDR3 loop spans 15 amino acids. Germline V gene data show CDR1 as MNHEY and CDR2 as SVGEGT. Here the CDR3 reads CASSSPRGRSNEQFF. CDR3 DNA: TGTGCCAGCAGTTCTCCGCGGGGCCGATCCAATGAGCAGTTCTTC.

This clonotype has a count of ten or more. This chain joins TRBV6-2 or TRBV6-3 and TRBJ1-1; possibly TRBD1 for D (6 bases). The germline V gene encodes CDR1 MNHEY and CDR2 SVGEGT. The CDR3 loop spans 16 amino acids. V gave up 1 base and J gave up 0 bases, with 12 bases separating them. CDR3 coding DNA: TGTGCCAGCAGTTACTTGGCAGGGGAATTGAACACTGAAGCTTTCTTT. Translation gives CASSYLAGELNTEAFF.

This clonotype turned up a few times. This chain joins TRBV20-1 and TRBJ2-2; 7 bases map to TRBD2. The CDR3 extends over 14 amino acids. From germline, CDR1 is DFQATT and CDR2 SNEGSKA (reference sequence). The CDR3 spells CSGLREARTGELFF. CDR3 bases: TGCAGCGGTCTCCGGGAGGCTAGGACCGGGGAGCTGTTTTTT.

This clonotype was found many times. This chain joins TRBV20-1 and TRBJ2-5; D is unresolved. This CDR3 is 13 amino acids long. V was clipped by 5 bases and J by 5 bases, with 15 bases between them. Germline V lookup: CDR1 DFQATT, CDR2 SNEGSKA (reference sequence). The DNA for the CDR3 is TGCAGTGCTCAAAGAACGGAGAGGGAGACCCAGTACTTC. Protein sequence: CSAQRTERETQYF.

The genes are TRBV5-4 and TRBJ2-7, with 8 bases aligning to TRBD1. The CDR3 consists of 15 residues. Germline loops: CDR1 SGHNT, CDR2 YYREEE (reference sequence). The V gene end was trimmed by 5 bases and the J gene end by 0 bases; junction bases not matched to a gene: 7. CDR3: CASSRAGQASYEQYF. CDR3 bases: TGTGCCAGCAGTAGGGCGGGACAGGCCTCCTACGAGCAGTACTTC.

This clonotype was detected ten times or more. The chain is built from TRBV9 and TRBJ2-7; maybe TRBD1 (5 bases). The CDR3 has 16 amino acids. V dropped 3 bases and J dropped 3 bases, with 19 bases sitting between them. The germline CDR1 and CDR2 sequences are SGDLS and YYNGEE. Here the CDR3 reads CASSAGSQPSRYEQYF. The CDR3 DNA reads as TGTGCCAGCAGCGCAGGGTCCCAGCCGTCTCGCTACGAGCAGTACTTC.

Ten or more counts support this clonotype. The rearrangement uses TRBV5-1 and TRBJ1-2, with a tentative D call TRBD1 (5 bases). This CDR3 has 12 residues. Germline V gives CDR1 SGHRS, CDR2 YFSETQ. V was cut by 3 bases and J by 8 bases, with 11 bases left in between. CDR3 sequence (DNA): TGCGCCAGCAGCTCCCAGGGTGCGGGCTACACCTTC. It specifies CASSSQGAGYTF.

This clonotype was seen many times. J is TRBJ1-6 and V is TRBV12-3 or TRBV12-4; 7 bases fit TRBD1. J lost 3 bases, V lost 4 bases, and 3 bases had no gene match. The CDR3 is made up of 15 amino acids. CDR3 in amino acids: CASSSRQGYNSPLHF. The CDR3 DNA follows: TGTGCCAGCAGTTCGAGACAGGGCTATAATTCACCCCTCCACTTT.

This clonotype was seen many times. CDR3 sequence: CSVEEQTNTEAFF. CDR3 in DNA: TGCAGCGTTGAAGAACAGACGAACACTGAAGCTTTCTTT. The chain employs TRBV29-1 and TRBJ1-1; D ambiguous. V was cut by 0 bases and J by 1 base, with 6 bases left in between. Germline V lookup: CDR1 SQVTM, CDR2 ANQGSEA. This CDR3 region has 13 residues.

This clonotype showed up just a few times. The genes are TRBV14 and TRBJ1-6; TRBD1 might be the D (5 bases). Looked up from germline, CDR1 is SGHDN and CDR2 is FVKESK. V lost 4 bases and J 9 bases, leaving 22 bases between the germline ends. This CDR3 is 17 amino acids long. In DNA, the CDR3 is TGTGCCAGCAGCCGCGACGGGGGGGGATCCGTACGTTCACCCCTCCACTTT. It encodes CASSRDGGGSVRSPLHF.

This clonotype was detected ten times or more. The V call is TRBV10-1, the J call TRBJ1-5; no definite D call. The CDR3 has 13 residues. CDR1 and CDR2 (germline): WNHNN, SYGVQD (reference sequence). V lost 3 bases to trimming and J lost 5 bases, with 8 bases between them. DNA for the CDR3: TGCGCCAGCAGTGAAAACACCGATCAGCCCCAGCATTTT. Amino acid sequence: CASSENTDQPQHF.

This clonotype was detected many times. The chain links TRBV9 to TRBJ2-5, with TRBD2 matching 10 bases. Germline V gene data show CDR1 as SGDLS and CDR2 as YYNGEE. The CDR3 has 16 residues. Losses at the gene ends were 0 bases for V and 3 bases for J; bases not matched to a gene: 5. The CDR3 DNA reads TGTGCCAGCAGCGTAGGGCCTAGCGGGAGTGAAGAGACCCAGTACTTC. This translates into CASSVGPSGSEETQYF.

J is TRBJ2-6 and V is TRBV5-1; 7 bases match TRBD2. Trimming removed 2 bases from V and 0 bases from J; junction bases left unmatched: 2. The CDR3 runs 16 residues. Germline loops: CDR1 SGHRS, CDR2 YFSETQ. The CDR3 nucleotides read TGCGCCAGCAGCTTAGCGGGGAACTCTGGGGCCAACGTCCTGACTTTC. Translating gives CASSLAGNSGANVLTF. Full variable domain (outside the CDR3, taken from reference TRBV5-1 and TRBJ2-6): KAGVTQTPRYLIKTRGQQVTLSCSPISGHRSVSWYQQTPGQGLQFLFEYFSETQRNKGNFPGRFSGRQFSNSRSEMNVSTLELGDSALYLCASSLAGNSGANVLTFGAGSRLTVL.

This rearrangement joins TRBV6-2 or TRBV6-3 to TRBJ1-5, with D unclear. The CDR3 totals 16 residues. V was clipped by 6 bases and J by 1 base, with 16 bases between them. The germline gives CDR1 MNHEY, CDR2 SVGEGT. The CDR3 region is CASSPLGLESNQPQHF. The CDR3 nucleotides are TGTGCCAGCAGCCCGCTTGGCCTAGAGAGCAATCAGCCCCAGCATTTT.

Notes on this clonotype: It may be a read error: a sequence one base away is much more abundant. The chain combines TRBV19 with TRBJ2-2, with D possibly called TRBD1 or TRBD2 (5 bases each). CDR1 and CDR2 (germline): LNHDA, SQIVND (reference sequence). The CDR3 sequence is 15 residues long. Here the CDR3 reads CASSLARTITGEPFF. The DNA of the CDR3 is TGTGCCAGTAGTCTGGCTCGGACAATCACCGGGGAGCCGTTTTTT.

This clonotype was found many times. The chain has TRBV7-2 and TRBJ2-1, with 8 bases aligning to TRBD2. V lost 1 base and J lost 7; bases outside the gene matches: 6. This CDR3 has 15 residues. CDR1 SGHTA and CDR2 FQGNSA come from the germline V gene. The CDR3 here is CASSLVGTSMNEQFF. For the CDR3, the DNA is TGTGCCAGCAGCTTAGTTGGGACTAGTATGAATGAGCAGTTCTTC.

This clonotype showed up many times. This chain uses TRBV11-2 with TRBJ1-1; D call uncertain. CDR1 and CDR2 (germline): SGHAT, FQNNGV. The CDR3 is 14 residues long. V lost 5 bases, J lost 6 bases, and 16 bases lay in between. The CDR3 DNA sequence: TGTGCCAGCAGCGTGGCCTGGTCGGGCGCTGAAGCTTTCTTT. Its translation: CASSVAWSGAEAFF. The full variable domain, in which reference TRBV11-2 and TRBJ1-1 provide the parts outside the CDR3, is EAGVAQSPRYKIIEKRQSVAFWCNPISGHATLYWYQQILGQGPKLLIQFQNNGVVDDSQLPKDRFSAERLKGVDSTLKIQPAKLEDSAVYLCASSVAWSGAEAFFGQGTRLTVV.

The rearrangement uses TRBV30 and TRBJ1-1; D possibly corresponds to TRBD1 (6 bases). The germline gives CDR1 GTSNPN, CDR2 SVGIG (reference sequence). This CDR3 spans 13 amino acids. V lost 4 bases to trimming and J lost 4 bases, with 13 bases between them. The CDR3 region has the DNA TGTGCCTGGACCAGGGAAGGGGGCACTGAAGCTTTCTTT. Translated, it gives CAWTREGGTEAFF.

This clonotype was detected many times. The V gene is TRBV5-8, the J gene TRBJ2-3; D might be TRBD2 (5 bases). V lost 0 bases to trimming and J lost 7 bases, with 6 bases between them. In germline, CDR1 is SGHTS, CDR2 YDEGEE. The CDR3 extends over 12 amino acids. The CDR3 reads CASSLGGNTQYF. The CDR3 coding sequence is TGTGCCAGCAGCTTGGGAGGGAATACGCAGTATTTT.

Points on this clonotype: Being one base from a much bigger clone, this may be a read error. CDR3 in amino acids: CSARPSAPSGADTQYF. The DNA for the CDR3 is TGCAGTGCTAGACCTAGCGCGCCCAGCGGGGCTGATACGCAGTATTTT. This sequence joins TRBV20-1 and TRBJ2-3; 7 positions match TRBD2. Trimming removed 2 bases from V and 6 bases from J; junction bases left unmatched: 14. The CDR3 contains 16 residues. The germline gives CDR1 DFQATT, CDR2 SNEGSKA (reference sequence).

This clonotype was seen repeatedly, ten times or more. This chain links TRBV11-2 with TRBJ2-1; tentatively, D is TRBD2 (6 bases). The CDR3 is 15 amino acids. V was cut by 4 bases and J by 10 bases, with 20 bases left in between. Germline V gene data show CDR1 as SGHAT and CDR2 as FQNNGV. The CDR3 sequence is CASSSGGLPAGEQFF. In DNA, the CDR3 is TGTGCCAGCAGCTCCGGGGGACTCCCCGCGGGGGAGCAGTTCTTC.

This clonotype came up many times. V usage is TRBV7-2 and J usage is TRBJ2-1; D gene unclear. CDR3 length: 11 amino acids. V lost 4 bases, J lost 7 bases, and 5 bases lay in between. The germline V gene has CDR1 SGHTA and CDR2 FQGNSA. The CDR3 sequence is CASSSSNEQFF. CDR3 DNA: TGTGCCAGCAGCTCCTCAAATGAGCAGTTCTTC.

This clonotype was observed at least ten times. The CDR3 loop is CASSLQVTGELFF. Here the CDR3 DNA reads TGCGCCAGCAGCTTGCAGGTTACCGGGGAGCTGTTTTTT. J is TRBJ2-2 and V is TRBV5-1, with D uncertain. The germline V gene encodes CDR1 SGHRS and CDR2 YFSETQ. Trimming shortened V by 1 base and J by 5 bases, and 6 bases separated the two germline ends. The CDR3 consists of 13 residues.